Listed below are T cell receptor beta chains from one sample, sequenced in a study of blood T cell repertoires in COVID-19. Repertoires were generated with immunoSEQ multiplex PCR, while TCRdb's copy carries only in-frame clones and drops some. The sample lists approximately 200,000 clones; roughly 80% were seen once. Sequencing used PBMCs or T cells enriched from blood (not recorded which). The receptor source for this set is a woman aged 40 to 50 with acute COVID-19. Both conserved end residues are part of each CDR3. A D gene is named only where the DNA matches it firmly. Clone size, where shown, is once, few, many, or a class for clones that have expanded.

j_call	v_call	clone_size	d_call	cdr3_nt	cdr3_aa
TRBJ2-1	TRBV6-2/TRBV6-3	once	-	TGTGCCAGCAGTTACCTTCTCCTGAATGAGCAGTTCTTC	CASSYLLLNEQFF
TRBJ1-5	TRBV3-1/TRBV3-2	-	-	TGTGCCAGCAGCCAAGCAGGGTATCAGCCCCAGCATTTT	CASSQAGYQPQHF
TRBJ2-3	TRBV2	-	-	TGTGCCAGCACCGCCCTTCGGGGGGATACGCAGTATTTT	CASTALRGDTQYF
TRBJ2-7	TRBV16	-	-	TGTGCCAGCAGCCCACTCGGCGGGAAAGGAACCTACGAGCAGTGCTTC	CASSPLGGKGTYEQCF
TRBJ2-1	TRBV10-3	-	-	TGTGCCATCAGTGACAGTAGACGGGACAATGAGCAGTTCTTC	CAISDSRRDNEQFF
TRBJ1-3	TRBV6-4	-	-	-	CVPAPDSRGQGGNTIYF
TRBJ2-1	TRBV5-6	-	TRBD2	TGTGCCAGCAGCTTGGTAGCGGGAGGGCCGGGTTACAATGAGCAGTTCTTC	CASSLVAGGPGYNEQFF
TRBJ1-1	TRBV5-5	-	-	TGTGCCAGCAGCGCGGGGGGATTCTCTGAAGCTTTCTTT	CASSAGGFSEAFF
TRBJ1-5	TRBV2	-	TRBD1	TGTGCCAGCAGTGAAGCGGACTTTCTCCCGGGACAGGGGAATCAGCCCCAGCATTTT	CASSEADFLPGQGNQPQHF
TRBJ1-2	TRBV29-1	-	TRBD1	TGCAGCGTGCCGAACTCTGGGCGGGGACAGGGTTATGGCTACACCTTC	CSVPNSGRGQGYGYTF
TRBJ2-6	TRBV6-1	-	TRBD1	TGTGCCAGCAGTGAAAGGGTGGGGTACAGGGGGCTGACTGGGGCCAACGTCCTGACTTTC	CASSERVGYRGLTGANVLTF
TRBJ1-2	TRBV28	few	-	TGTGCCAGCAATTCCCGAACGGACAAGCGCTATGGCTACACCTTC	CASNSRTDKRYGYTF
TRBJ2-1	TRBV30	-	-	TGTGCCTGGACCCAATCTTTAACGGGGTCCTCCTACAATGAGCAGTTCTTC	CAWTQSLTGSSYNEQFF
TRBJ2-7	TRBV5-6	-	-	TGTGCCAGCAGCTTTAACAGGGACGAGCAGTACTTC	CASSFNRDEQYF
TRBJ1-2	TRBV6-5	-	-	TGTGCCAGCAGTTACCGGACAGAGAAAAGCTACACCTTC	CASSYRTEKSYTF
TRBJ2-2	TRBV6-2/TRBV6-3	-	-	TGTGCCAGCAGTATTCTCACCGGGGAGCTGTTTTTT	CASSILTGELFF
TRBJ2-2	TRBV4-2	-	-	TGTGCCAGCAGACCGGGGGGCAACACCGGGGAGCTGTTTTTT	CASRPGGNTGELFF
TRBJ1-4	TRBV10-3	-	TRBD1	TGTGCCATCAGTGATACGGCAGGGGGCCGTAATGAAAAACTGTTTTTT	CAISDTAGGRNEKLFF
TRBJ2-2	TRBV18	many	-	TGTGCCAGCTCACCACGTGAGGGTATCGGCCCCGGGGAGCTGTTTTTT	CASSPREGIGPGELFF
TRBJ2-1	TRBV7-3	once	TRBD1	TGTGCCAGCAGCTCCCCAGGGGGCGCCGAGCAGTTCTTC	CASSSPGGAEQFF
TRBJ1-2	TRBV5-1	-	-	TGCGCCAGCAGCCAGAGGGAGTCTTATGGCTACACCTTC	CASSQRESYGYTF
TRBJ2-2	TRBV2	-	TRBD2	TGTGCCAGCATAGGCGGGGGGATGAACACCGGGGAGCTGTTTTTT	CASIGGGMNTGELFF
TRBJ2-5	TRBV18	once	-	TGTGCCAGCTCACGGGCGGGGACAGTCGAAGAGACCCAGTACTTC	CASSRAGTVEETQYF
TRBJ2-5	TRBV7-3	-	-	TGTGCCAGCAGCCCCGGAGTGCGGGAGACCCAGTACTTC	CASSPGVRETQYF